This T cell receptor (beta chain) came from a study of CD8 T cells in Susac syndrome. Study information: When blood was collected, patients with Susac syndrome were therapy-naive, were taking corticosteroids, or were receiving intravenous immunoglobulin alone.

From germline, CDR1 is MNHEY and CDR2 SVGAGI. With 3 bases clipped from V and 1 base from J, the junction kept 7 bases outside the gene matches. The CDR3 runs 17 residues. The T cells that were sequenced for TCR beta were CD8+ and CD4+ cells from blood. Random hexamers served to reverse transcribe roughly 0.5 to 1 ug RNA. TCRdb processed the immunoSEQ multiplex PCR reads anew with MiXCR; each CDR3 protein has one entry. This sample carries more than 200,000 distinct CDR3 sequences, about 94% of them seen once, and the ten largest clones take 0.15% to 0.2%. This receptor was identified in a human donor with Susac syndrome. Specimen: CD4+ T cells from PBMCs. The chain combines TRBV6-5 with TRBJ2-2, with TRBD1 matching over 8 bases. This CDR3 is CASSYLRQGRNTGELFF. CDR3 bases: TGTGCCAGCAGTTATTTGAGACAGGGGCGGAACACCGGGGAGCTGTTTTTT.